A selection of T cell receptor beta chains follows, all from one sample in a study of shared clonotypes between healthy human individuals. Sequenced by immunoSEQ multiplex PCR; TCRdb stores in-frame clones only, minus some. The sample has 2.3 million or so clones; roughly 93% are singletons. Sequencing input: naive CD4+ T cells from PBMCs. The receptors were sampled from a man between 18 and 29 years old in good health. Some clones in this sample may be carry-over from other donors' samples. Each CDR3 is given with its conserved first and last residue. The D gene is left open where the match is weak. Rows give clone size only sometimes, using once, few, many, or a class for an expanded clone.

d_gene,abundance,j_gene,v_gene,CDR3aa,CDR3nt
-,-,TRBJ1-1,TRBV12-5,CASGLRNTEAFF,TGTGCTAGTGGTTTACGGAACACTGAAGCTTTCTTT
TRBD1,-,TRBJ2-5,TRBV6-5,CASSLNRDSQETQYF,TGTGCCAGCAGCCTAAACCGGGACAGCCAAGAGACCCAGTACTTC
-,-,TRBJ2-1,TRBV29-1,CSVESEQFF,TGCAGCGTTGAGAGTGAGCAGTTCTTC
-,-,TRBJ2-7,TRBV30,CAWSESPTGQYF,TGTGCCTGGAGTGAGAGTCCTACGGGGCAGTACTTC
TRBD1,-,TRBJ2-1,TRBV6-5,CASSKGQVNNEQFF,TGTGCCAGCAGTAAGGGACAGGTCAACAATGAGCAGTTCTTC
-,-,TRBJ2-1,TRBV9,CASSVFGRGNYNERFF,-
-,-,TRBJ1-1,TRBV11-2,CASSSPGGGGRTEAFF,TGTGCCAGCAGCTCCCCTGGGGGGGGAGGGCGCACTGAAGCTTTCTTT
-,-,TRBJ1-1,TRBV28,CASRQWGGVNTEAFF,TGTGCCAGCAGGCAATGGGGGGGCGTTAACACTGAAGCTTTCTTT
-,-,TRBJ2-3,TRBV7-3,CASSLRPTTDTQYF,TGTGCCAGCAGCTTACGGCCGACTACAGATACGCAGTATTTT
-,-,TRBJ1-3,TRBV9,CASGVSGNTIYF,TGTGCCAGCGGTGTTTCTGGAAACACCATATATTTT
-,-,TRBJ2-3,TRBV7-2,CASSLDGTNTDTQYF,TGTGCCAGCAGCTTGGACGGGACAAACACAGATACGCAGTATTTT
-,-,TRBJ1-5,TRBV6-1,CASSGYSNQPQHF,TGTGCCAGCAGTGGATACAGCAATCAGCCCCAGCATTTT
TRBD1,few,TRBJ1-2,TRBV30,CAWRPGQVNYGYTF,TGTGCCTGGAGACCGGGACAGGTCAACTATGGCTACACCTTC
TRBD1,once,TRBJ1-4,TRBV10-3,CAISRDRGYEKLFF,TGTGCCATCAGCCGGGACAGGGGTTATGAAAAACTGTTTTTT
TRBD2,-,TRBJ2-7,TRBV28,CASSPPWALGLAGRMAGEQYF,TGTGCCAGCAGTCCCCCATGGGCCCTCGGACTAGCGGGAAGGATGGCGGGCGAGCAGTACTTC
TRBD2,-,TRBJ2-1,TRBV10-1,CASSDSGGSYNEQFF,TGCGCCAGCAGTGATTCGGGAGGCTCCTACAATGAGCAGTTCTTC
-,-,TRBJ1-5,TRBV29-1,CSVQQGAGIQPQHF,TGCAGCGTCCAACAGGGAGCCGGGATTCAGCCCCAGCATTTT
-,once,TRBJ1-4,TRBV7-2,CASSLEGGATNEKLFF,TGTGCCAGCAGCTTAGAGGGGGGTGCAACTAATGAAAAACTGTTTTTT
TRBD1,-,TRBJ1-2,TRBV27,CASSSWTGANYGYTF,TGTGCCAGCAGTTCTTGGACAGGAGCTAACTATGGCTACACCTTC
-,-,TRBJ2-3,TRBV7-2,CASSLALAGTDTQYF,TGTGCCAGCAGCTTAGCGCTGGCCGGCACAGATACGCAGTATTTT
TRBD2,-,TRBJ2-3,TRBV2,CANISPRLAESTDTQYF,TGTGCCAACATATCCCCGCGACTAGCGGAAAGCACAGATACGCAGTATTTT
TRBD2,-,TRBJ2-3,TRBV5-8,CASDLASGDTDTQYF,TGTGCCAGCGACCTGGCCAGCGGGGACACAGATACGCAGTATTTT
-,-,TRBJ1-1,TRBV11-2,CASSLGLQNTEAFF,TGTGCCAGCAGCTTAGGATTACAGAACACTGAAGCTTTCTTT
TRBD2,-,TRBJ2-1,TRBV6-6,CASSYGAGGPSDEQFF,TGTGCCAGCAGTTACGGGGCGGGAGGGCCCTCGGATGAGCAGTTCTTC
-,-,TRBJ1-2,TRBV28,CASTPTTYGYTF,TGTGCCAGCACCCCGACCACCTATGGCTACACCTTC
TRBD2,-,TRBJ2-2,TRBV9,CASSVLGTRDTGELFF,TGTGCCAGCAGCGTACTAGGGACTAGGGACACCGGGGAGCTGTTTTTT
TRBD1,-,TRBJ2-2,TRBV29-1,CSVGTGTNTGELFF,TGCAGCGTTGGGACAGGGACCAACACCGGGGAGCTGTTTTTT
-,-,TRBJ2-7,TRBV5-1,CASSLASGEDEQYF,TGCGCCAGCAGCTTGGCCAGTGGTGAAGACGAGCAGTACTTC
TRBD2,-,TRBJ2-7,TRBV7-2,CASGAAAGMYEQYF,TGTGCCAGCGGCGCGGCAGCGGGAATGTACGAGCAGTACTTC